Listed below are T cell receptor beta chains from one sample, sequenced in a study of blood T cell repertoires in COVID-19. Method: immunoSEQ multiplex PCR; TCRdb's copy keeps in-frame clones and lacks some. The table has under 250,000 clones, about 91% seen once. Material for sequencing was peripheral blood. All receptors derive from a man aged 25-45 years with acute or convalescent COVID-19. CDR3s include the opening cysteine and the closing phenylalanine or tryptophan. Fields, in order: D gene, J gene, V gene, clone size, CDR3 protein, CDR3 DNA. A D gene is named only where the DNA matches it firmly. Rows may omit the clone size; those that give it use once, few, many or a size class.

>-|TRBJ2-7|TRBV21-1|-
CASSNPGLAGRRVYEQYF
TGTGCCAGCAGCAATCCGGGACTAGCGGGTAGGAGGGTCTACGAGCAGTACTTC
>-|TRBJ2-3|TRBV6-4|many
CASSDGGATDTQYF
TGTGCCAGCAGTGACGGGGGGGCCACAGATACGCAGTATTTT
>TRBD1|TRBJ2-3|TRBV6-1|-
CASSEAWTGTSDTQYF
TGTGCCAGCAGTGAAGCCTGGACAGGGACTTCAGATACGCAGTATTTT
>TRBD1|TRBJ1-1|TRBV6-5|once
CASSLDRVNTEAFF
TGTGCCAGCAGTTTGGACAGGGTGAACACTGAAGCTTTCTTT
>TRBD2|TRBJ2-7|TRBV15|once
CATSTPGLAGDYEQYF
TGTGCCACCAGCACCCCTGGACTAGCGGGGGACTACGAGCAGTACTTC
>-|TRBJ1-3|TRBV29-1|-
CSVERGNTIYF
TGCAGCGTTGAGAGAGGAAACACCATATATTTT
>TRBD1|TRBJ2-7|TRBV27|-
CASSAYRGGWLDEQYF
TGTGCCAGCAGTGCCTACAGGGGTGGGTGGTTGGACGAGCAGTACTTC
>-|TRBJ2-1|TRBV18|-
CASSPRDDSYNEQFF
TGTGCCAGCTCTCCGCGGGACGACTCCTACAATGAGCAGTTCTTC
>-|TRBJ1-2|TRBV6-5|-
CASNAAGGGYTF
TGTGCCAGCAATGCGGCCGGCGGGGGCTACACCTTC
>TRBD1|TRBJ1-2|TRBV3-1/TRBV3-2|-
CASSQVGQGLFYGYTF
TGTGCCAGCAGCCAAGTGGGACAGGGCCTTTTCTATGGCTACACCTTC
>-|TRBJ2-5|TRBV4-1|-
CASSQAPTGNQETQYF
TGCGCCAGCAGCCAGGCCCCTACGGGGAACCAAGAGACCCAGTACTTC
>TRBD1|TRBJ1-3|TRBV3-1/TRBV3-2|-
CASSQLTGETSGNTIYF
TGTGCCAGCAGCCAGTTGACAGGGGAAACCTCTGGAAACACCATATATTTT
>-|TRBJ2-3|TRBV7-2|-
CASSPANTQYF
TGTGCCAGCAGCCCTGCTAATACGCAGTATTTT
>-|TRBJ2-3|TRBV4-1|-
CASSQVEETTDTQYF
TGCGCCAGCAGCCAAGTTGAGGAGACTACAGATACGCAGTATTTT
>-|TRBJ1-2|TRBV12-3/TRBV12-4|-
CASRGGAYGYTF
TGTGCCAGCAGAGGGGGGGCCTATGGCTACACCTTC
>-|TRBJ1-1|TRBV3-1/TRBV3-2|-
CASSQERYRTNTEAFF
TGTGCCAGCAGCCAAGAGCGGTACAGGACAAACACTGAAGCTTTCTTT
>TRBD1|TRBJ2-7|TRBV5-1|-
CASSRRGGQGAPYEQYF
TGCGCCAGCAGCCGAAGGGGTGGACAGGGAGCCCCCTACGAGCAGTACTTC
>TRBD1|TRBJ2-7|TRBV30|-
CAWVRDRGSYEQYF
TGTGCCTGGGTCCGGGACAGGGGCTCCTACGAGCAGTACTTC
>-|TRBJ1-1|TRBV3-1/TRBV3-2|-
CASSQVSVNTEAFF
TGTGCCAGCAGCCAAGTATCGGTGAACACTGAAGCTTTCTTT
>TRBD2|TRBJ2-2|TRBV7-2|-
CASSGKPGGEFTGELFF
TGTGCCAGCAGCGGAAAGCCGGGGGGGGAGTTCACCGGGGAGCTGTTTTTT
>-|TRBJ1-5|TRBV6-6|once
CASSKPGGQPQHF
TGTGCCAGCAGTAAACCGGGGGGACAGCCCCAGCATTTT
>TRBD2|TRBJ2-3|TRBV19|-
CASSIGGGVERGRLGTQYF
TGTGCCAGTAGTATAGGCGGTGGTGTCGAGCGGGGGAGGCTTGGTACGCAGTATTTT
>-|TRBJ2-1|TRBV5-4|few
CASSSAGAPNEQFF
TGTGCCAGCAGCTCGGCGGGGGCCCCCAATGAGCAGTTCTTC
>TRBD1|TRBJ2-7|TRBV7-2|-
CASSSGTVYEQYF
TGTGCCAGCAGTTCCGGGACAGTATACGAGCAGTACTTC
>-|TRBJ1-2|TRBV30|-
CAWSSRLGGYTF
TGTGCCTGGAGTAGTCGATTGGGCGGCTACACCTTC
>-|TRBJ2-3|TRBV5-1|-
CASSLTLAADTQYF
TGCGCCAGCAGCTTGACGTTGGCAGCAGATACGCAGTATTTT
>TRBD2|TRBJ2-6|TRBV19|once
CASSIGLAGASVLTF
TGTGCCAGTAGTATTGGGCTAGCGGGAGCATCAGTCCTGACTTTC
>TRBD1|TRBJ1-1|TRBV10-2|-
CASRDRGSEAFF
TGCGCCAGCAGGGACAGGGGTTCTGAGGCTTTCTTT
>-|TRBJ1-3|TRBV6-5|-
CASSYSWTRTGNTIYF
TGTGCCAGCAGTTACAGCTGGACAAGGACTGGAAACACCATATATTTT
>TRBD2|TRBJ2-7|TRBV7-6|-
CASSSRLAGWTPYEQYF
TGTGCCAGCAGCTCCAGACTAGCGGGATGGACCCCCTACGAGCAGTACTTC
>TRBD2|TRBJ2-3|TRBV7-9|-
CASSPLTSGSTDTQYF
TGTGCCAGCAGTCCGCTGACTAGCGGTAGCACAGATACGCAGTATTTT
>TRBD1|TRBJ2-2|TRBV27|-
CASSYQGVHGELFF
TGTGCCAGCAGTTACCAGGGGGTTCACGGGGAGCTGTTTTTT
>-|TRBJ2-7|TRBV28|-
CASSLWGRAYEQYF
TGTGCCAGCAGTTTATGGGGCAGGGCCTACGAGCAGTACTTC
>TRBD1|TRBJ2-5|TRBV7-9|-
CASSTRQGSETQYF
TGTGCCAGCAGCACTCGACAGGGTTCAGAGACCCAGTACTTC
>-|TRBJ2-3|TRBV7-3|-
CASSSRGLSTDTQYF
TGTGCCAGCAGCTCAAGAGGGCTCAGCACAGATACGCAGTATTTT
>-|TRBJ2-5|TRBV19|-
CASSIEKGRETQYF
TGTGCCAGTAGTATAGAGAAGGGGCGAGAGACCCAGTACTTC
>-|TRBJ2-7|TRBV6-5|once
CASSYRLERAAYEQYF
TGTGCCAGCAGTTACCGCCTGGAGCGGGCCGCCTACGAGCAGTACTTC
>-|TRBJ1-5|TRBV30|-
CAWSWEGDRPQHF
TGTGCCTGGAGTTGGGAGGGGGATCGGCCCCAGCATTTT
>-|TRBJ1-1|TRBV11-3|-
CASSGPAGRPDTEAFF
TGTGCCAGCAGCGGACCGGCGGGGAGGCCTGACACTGAAGCTTTCTTT
>TRBD2|TRBJ2-3|TRBV5-1|-
CASSLVAGGPNTQYF
TGCGCCAGCAGCTTGGTAGCGGGAGGGCCGAATACGCAGTATTTT
>-|TRBJ2-1|TRBV20-1|-
CSAEKGIEQFF
TGCAGTGCGGAAAAGGGGATTGAGCAGTTCTTC
>TRBD1|TRBJ1-5|TRBV10-2|-
CASSRTGAPQPQHF
TGCGCCAGCAGTAGGACAGGGGCCCCTCAGCCCCAGCATTTT
>-|TRBJ1-2|TRBV12-5|-
CASGLAGDNYGYTF
TGTGCTAGTGGTTTGGCAGGGGATAACTATGGCTACACCTTC
>-|TRBJ1-3|TRBV7-2|once
CASSRRVRNTIYF
TGTGCCAGCAGTAGGCGGGTCAGGAACACCATATATTTT
>TRBD1|TRBJ1-1|TRBV9|-
CASSGGQGLMNTEAFF
TGTGCCAGCAGCGGCGGACAGGGGCTTATGAACACTGAAGCTTTCTTT
>-|TRBJ1-5|TRBV6-2/TRBV6-3|-
CASSQAGQPQHF
TGTGCCAGCAGCCAAGCAGGTCAGCCCCAGCATTTT
>-|TRBJ1-4|TRBV6-6|-
CASSAGGEKLFF
TGTGCCAGCAGTGCCGGGGGGGAAAAACTGTTTTTT
>TRBD2|TRBJ2-5|TRBV5-5|-
CASSPPGLAGGRRETQYF
TGTGCCAGCAGTCCCCCGGGACTAGCGGGGGGTCGGAGAGAGACCCAGTACTTC
>-|TRBJ2-4|TRBV19|-
CASSIPSGKNIQYF
TGTGCCAGTAGTATTCCTAGTGGCAAAAACATTCAGTACTTC
>TRBD1|TRBJ2-7|TRBV6-5|-
CASSTDRDTYEQYF
TGTGCCAGCAGTACTGACAGGGACACCTACGAGCAGTACTTC
>-|TRBJ2-2|TRBV5-1|-
CASSSRDTAGELFF
TGCGCCAGCAGCTCCCGGGACACCGCCGGGGAGCTGTTTTTT
>TRBD1|TRBJ1-2|TRBV5-4|-
CASSARRQTGITAHGYTF
TGTGCCAGCAGTGCGAGACGGCAGACAGGGATCACTGCCCATGGCTACACCTTC